This TCR beta chain was recovered during a study of cytomegalovirus exposure and HLA in healthy donors. Study-wide points: Cytomegalovirus association was listed for about 160 TCR beta chains.

Primers for the PCR totalled 60 Vbeta and 13 Jbeta. TCRdb's copy holds only in-frame clones and misses some; the assay was immunoSEQ multiplex PCR. This sample has about 160,000 clones, with about four fifths found just once. About this clone itself: As yet, its antigen is unknown.

Germline assignment: CDR1 SGHAT and CDR2 FQNNGV. This CDR3 has 15 amino acids. V and J are TRBV11-2 and TRBJ2-5; 7 bases map to TRBD2. Judging by the DNA end, TRBJ2-7 fits better; the J call may be wrong. This sequence was found in a man aged 50 to 60 in good health and CMV-seropositive. Sequences were obtained from PBMCs. This CDR3 reads CASSLAGGRSHEQYF. CDR3 nucleotides: TGTGCCAGCAGCTTAGCGGGCGGGAGATCCCACGAGCAGTACTTC.